Sequencing of this T cell receptor (beta chain) was carried out in a study of Ad26.COV2.S vaccination and SARS-CoV-2 variants. Study-level results: There was reportedly substantial breadth in spike-specific CD8+ and CD4+ T cell responses after vaccination.

Treatment described: 19 received Ad26.COV2.S at low or high dose, single or two shots; several received placebo; per-sample allocation not given. Sampling was performed 63 days after the first vaccine or placebo injection. In the vaccine, an Ad26 vector expressed the SARS-CoV-2 spike of the Wuhan strain. Unmatched junction bases numbered 14, after V lost 5 bases and J lost 4 bases. The germline V gene has CDR1 SEHNR and CDR2 FQNEAQ (reference sequence). The CDR3 sequence is 18 residues long. Concerning this clone itself: What it binds is unknown.

Generated by immunoSEQ multiplex PCR, the TCRdb table keeps only in-frame clones and is missing some. Altogether about 680,000 clones are present, roughly 90% being singletons, with the ten largest covering about 1.5%. This sample comprised peripheral blood, obtained in a trial of Ad26.COV2.S vaccine versus placebo. The rearrangement uses TRBV7-9 and TRBJ2-7; 13 nucleotides match TRBD2. This receptor was obtained from a person aged 18-60 years who received the Ad26.COV2.S COVID-19 vaccine or a placebo. CDR3 sequence reads: CASSQKIRTSGGGYEQYF. The CDR3 nucleotides are TGTGCCAGCAGCCAAAAAATCCGGACTAGCGGGGGAGGGTACGAGCAGTACTTC. The full variable domain, rest sourced from reference TRBV7-9 and TRBJ2-7, is DTGVSQNPRHKITKRGQNVTFRCDPISEHNRLYWYRQTLGQGPEFLTYFQNEAQLEKSRLLSDRFSAERPKGSFSTLEIQRTEQGDSAMYLCASSQKIRTSGGGYEQYFGPGTRLTVT.